This T cell receptor (beta chain) was identified during a study of naive and memory T cell subsets. Points from the study as a whole: In naive cells, over 90% of TCR sequences were seen only once.

Trimming took off 4 bases at V and 5 bases at J, with 17 bases between the two ends. The length of the CDR3 is 15 residues. Germline CDR1 and CDR2: SGHVS and FQNEAQ. An equimolar mix of two oligonucleotides served as the beta constant-region primer for TRBC1 and TRBC2. Ligation attached a single-stranded oligonucleotide with a 12-nucleotide UMI and the SP2 primer to the cDNA 3' end. TCRdb redid the calling of the UMI-ligation and nested PCR reads with MiXCR, one entry per CDR3 protein. This sample carries some 150,000 distinct CDR3 sequences, over 15% of them seen once, and the ten largest clones take about 0.15%. To note about this clonotype: Its matching antigen is unknown.

Sequencing used naive CD4+ T cells from blood. The chain uses TRBV7-8 and TRBJ1-1; no reliable D call. The sequence came from a human donor in good health. The CDR3 bases are TGTGCCAGCAGCTCCAACTCGGGCACCCTGACTGAAGCTTTCTTT. It codes for CASSSNSGTLTEAFF.